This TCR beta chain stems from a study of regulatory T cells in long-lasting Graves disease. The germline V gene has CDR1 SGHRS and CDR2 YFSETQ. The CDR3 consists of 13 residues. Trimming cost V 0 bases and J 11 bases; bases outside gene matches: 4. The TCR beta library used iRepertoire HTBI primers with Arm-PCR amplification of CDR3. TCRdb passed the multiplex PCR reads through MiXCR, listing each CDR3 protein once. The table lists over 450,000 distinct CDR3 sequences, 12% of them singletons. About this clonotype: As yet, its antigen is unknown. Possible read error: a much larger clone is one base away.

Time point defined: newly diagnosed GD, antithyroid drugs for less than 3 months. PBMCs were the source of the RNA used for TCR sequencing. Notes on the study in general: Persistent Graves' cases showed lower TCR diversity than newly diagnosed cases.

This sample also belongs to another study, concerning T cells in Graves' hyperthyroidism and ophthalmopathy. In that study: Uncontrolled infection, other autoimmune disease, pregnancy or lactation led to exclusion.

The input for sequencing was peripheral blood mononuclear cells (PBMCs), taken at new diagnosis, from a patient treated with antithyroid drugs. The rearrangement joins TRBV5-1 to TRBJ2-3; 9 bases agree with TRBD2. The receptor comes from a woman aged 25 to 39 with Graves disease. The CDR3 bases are TGCGCCAGCAGCTTGGTTACTAGCGGGTTGCAGTATTTT. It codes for CASSLVTSGLQYF.